The 18 T cell receptor beta chains in this list originate from one sample, sequenced in a study of T-cell reconstitution after alpha-beta-depleted transplantation in children. During its preparation, the TCRbeta library received unique molecular identifiers. Each CDR3 protein is one row after TCRdb ran MiXCR on the PCR reads. This sample has about 340,000 distinct CDR3 sequences, with roughly 14% found just once. The material sequenced was PBMCs, taken from the stem cell graft. The receptors originated from a human donor who donated a stem cell graft to a child with Fanconi anemia.

This clonotype was counted between two and nine times. V gene TRBV29-1 combines with J gene TRBJ2-1, with TRBD1 matching 7 bases. V was pared by 4 bases and J by 6 bases, with 3 bases of the junction left unmatched. Germline V CDR1 and CDR2: SQVTM, ANQGSEA. There are 12 residues in the CDR3. The CDR3 region has the DNA TGCAGCGTTGGGACAGGAGTCAATGAGCAGTTCTTC. Protein sequence: CSVGTGVNEQFF.

The table lists this clonotype with many counts. The CDR3 sequence is CASSPNSRTYEQYF. The DNA for the CDR3 is TGTGCCAGCAGCCCGAATAGCAGAACCTACGAGCAGTACTTC. The V and J genes are TRBV7-9 and TRBJ2-7; unclear D gene. Trimming took off 5 bases at V and 2 bases at J, with 13 bases between the two ends. The CDR3 is 14 residues long. Germline V gene data show CDR1 as SEHNR and CDR2 as FQNEAQ (reference sequence). Supplemented by reference TRBV7-9 and TRBJ2-7, the full variable domain reads DTGVSQNPRHKITKRGQNVTFRCDPISEHNRLYWYRQTLGQGPEFLTYFQNEAQLEKSRLLSDRFSAERPKGSFSTLEIQRTEQGDSAMYLCASSPNSRTYEQYFGPGTRLTVT.

This clonotype was picked up many times. This chain links TRBV5-1 with TRBJ2-3, with D possibly being TRBD1 or TRBD2 (5 bases each). The length of the CDR3 is 13 residues. Germline CDR1 is SGHRS and CDR2 is YFSETQ. Trimming removed 1 base from V and 4 bases from J, with 7 bases in between. This CDR3 reads CASSLWGSDTQYF. CDR3 nucleotide sequence: TGCGCCAGCAGCTTGTGGGGGTCAGATACGCAGTATTTT.

This clonotype showed up just a few times. The gene calls are TRBV7-9 and TRBJ2-7; D may be TRBD2 (5 bases). The V gene's germline CDR1 is SEHNR and CDR2 FQNEAQ (reference sequence). The CDR3 sequence is 14 residues long. V gave up 3 bases and J gave up 1 base, with 10 bases separating them. In nucleotides, the CDR3 is TGTGCCAGCAGCTTGGGCTCGGGGTCCTACGAGCAGTACGTC. Translated: CASSLGSGSYEQYV.

There are a few counts of this clonotype. The rearrangement joins TRBV11-2 to TRBJ2-1; 8 nucleotides line up with TRBD2. The germline CDR1 and CDR2 sequences are SGHAT and FQNNGV. The CDR3 has 14 amino acids. Trimming at V came to 4 bases and at J to 7 bases, leaving 6 bases not matched to a gene. The CDR3 coding sequence is TGTGCCAGCAGCTACCGCGGGGGGCCTAATGAGCAGTTCTTC. Translated: CASSYRGGPNEQFF.

Here the CDR3 reads CASSYARAGTGELFF. CDR3 DNA: TGTGCCAGCAGTTACGCCAGGGCAGGCACCGGGGAGCTGTTTTTT. The chain uses TRBV6-5 and TRBJ2-2; D is possibly TRBD1 (5 bases). V was clipped by 2 bases and J by 4 bases, with 11 bases between them. CDR1 and CDR2 (germline): MNHEY, SVGAGI. CDR3 length equals 15 residues.

This clonotype was found many times. The V call is TRBV20-1, the J call TRBJ1-5, with D tentatively TRBD1 (5 bases). The V gene lost 4 bases and the J gene lost 7 bases, with 23 bases spanning the gap. CDR1 is DFQATT and CDR2 is SNEGSKA in the germline V gene (reference sequence). The CDR3 spans 16 residues. CDR3: CSANHPDGTEDQPQHF. The CDR3 region has the DNA TGCAGTGCTAACCATCCGGACGGGACGGAAGACCAGCCCCAGCATTTT.

This sequence joins TRBV7-9 and TRBJ1-5; D call uncertain. This CDR3 spans 13 amino acids. Germline V gene lookup returns CDR1 SEHNR and CDR2 FQNEAQ (reference sequence). V lost 7 bases and J 3 bases, leaving 10 bases between the germline ends. This CDR3 reads CASTQNHNQPQHF. DNA of the CDR3: TGTGCCAGCACACAGAATCACAATCAGCCCCAGCATTTT.

This clonotype was seen a handful of times. The chain uses TRBV5-5 and TRBJ2-5; 8 nucleotides line up with TRBD2. V shed 2 bases, J shed 4 bases, and the junction held 10 bases outside the gene matches. This CDR3 region has 16 residues. Germline CDR1 is SGHKS and CDR2 is YYEKEE (reference sequence). The CDR3 reads CASSLVGGGLRETQYF. The CDR3 region has the DNA TGTGCCAGCAGCTTAGTAGGCGGGGGGCTTAGAGAGACCCAGTACTTC. The full variable domain, in which reference TRBV5-5 and TRBJ2-5 provide the parts outside the CDR3, is DAGVTQSPTHLIKTRGQQVTLRCSPISGHKSVSWYQQVLGQGPQFIFQYYEKEERGRGNFPDRFSARQFPNYSSELNVNALLLGDSALYLCASSLVGGGLRETQYFGPGTRLLVL.

This chain connects TRBV4-3 to TRBJ2-2; D gene uncertain. V lost 3 bases, J lost 3 bases, and 11 bases lay in between. This CDR3 has 15 residues. Germline values: CDR1 LGHNA, CDR2 YSLEER. The CDR3 coding sequence is TGCGCCAGCAGCCATGGACCCCGCGACACCGGGGAGCTGTTTTTT. Its translation is CASSHGPRDTGELFF.

There are a few counts of this clonotype. The V and J genes are TRBV7-2 and TRBJ2-3; the match to TRBD2 covers 7 bases. V lost 5 bases and J lost 4; bases outside the gene matches: 12. Germline assignment: CDR1 SGHTA and CDR2 FQGNSA. This CDR3 has 16 residues. CDR3 bases: TGTGCCAGCAGCGACCCTCGGCGGGGGAGGTCAGATACGCAGTATTTT. Encoded protein: CASSDPRRGRSDTQYF.

The chain carries TRBV28 and TRBJ2-4, with a weak D call TRBD1 (5 bases). The germline gives CDR1 MDHEN, CDR2 SYDVKM. The CDR3 length is 16 residues. With 6 bases removed from V and 0 bases from J, the gap between germline ends came to 15 bases. CDR3 coding DNA: TGTGCCAGCAGCACCTTTGGCAGGGAAGCCAAAAACATTCAGTACTTC. This encodes CASSTFGREAKNIQYF.

There are many counts of this clonotype. The chain combines TRBV29-1 with TRBJ2-5, with a tentative D call TRBD2 (6 bases). The CDR3 runs 12 residues. Trimming stripped 4 bases from V and 4 bases from J, with 10 bases between. CDR1 and CDR2 (germline): SQVTM, ANQGSEA. The CDR3 region has the DNA TGCAGCGTTGGGAGGAGGGCAGAGACCCAGTACTTC. As protein: CSVGRRAETQYF.

This clonotype was detected only a few times. The chain combines TRBV7-7 with TRBJ2-3; D might be TRBD2 (5 bases). From germline, CDR1 is SSHAT and CDR2 FNYEAQ (reference sequence). CDR3 length equals 13 residues. The CDR3 is CASAWQVGDTQYF. The CDR3 bases are TGTGCTAGCGCCTGGCAGGTCGGAGATACGCAGTATTTT.

This clonotype was counted a few times. V usage is TRBV7-9 and J usage is TRBJ1-5; D remains unclear. Germline V gene sequence: CDR1 SEHNR, CDR2 FQNEAQ (reference sequence). V was shortened by 6 bases and J by 3 bases, with 6 bases between the two germline ends. This CDR3 region has 12 residues. The CDR3 is CASSRSNQPQHF. The CDR3 nucleotides are TGTGCCAGCAGTCGTTCCAATCAGCCCCAGCATTTT.

This clonotype showed up just a few times. The chain employs TRBV6-2 or TRBV6-3 and TRBJ1-1; TRBD1 matches at 8 bases. The CDR3 covers 17 residues. The V segment lost 6 bases and the J segment 4 bases; nucleotides outside the gene matches: 16. The germline V gene encodes CDR1 MNHEY and CDR2 SVGEGT. CDR3 protein: CASSRGGQGRMITEAFF. The CDR3 DNA is TGTGCCAGCAGCCGAGGAGGACAGGGACGGATGATCACTGAAGCTTTCTTT.

The chain links TRBV4-3 to TRBJ2-3; possible D gene TRBD1, 5 bases. The ends were cut back, 4 bases at V and 5 bases at J, with 16 bases in the middle. Germline values: CDR1 LGHNA, CDR2 YSLEER. The CDR3 spans 15 residues. In nucleotides, the CDR3 is TGCGCCAGCAGCCCCGGCCAGGGCAGTATAGATACGCAGTATTTT. Protein product: CASSPGQGSIDTQYF.

The rearrangement joins TRBV20-1 to TRBJ2-5, with no clear D. Germline V CDR1 and CDR2: DFQATT, SNEGSKA (reference sequence). The CDR3 sequence is 14 residues long. V was clipped by 2 bases and J by 7 bases, with 17 bases between them. CDR3 protein: CSARLDTASGTQYF. Written as DNA, the CDR3 is TGCAGTGCTAGACTAGACACCGCATCCGGGACCCAGTACTTC.